This passage covers 24 T cell receptor beta chains from one sample sequenced in a study of cytomegalovirus exposure and HLA in healthy donors. PCR was performed using 60 Vbeta and 13 Jbeta primers. Here immunoSEQ multiplex PCR was the method, and the copy in TCRdb shows in-frame clones only, minus some. The data contain about 190,000 clones, over 60% of them singletons. The sample comprised PBMCs. The receptors come from a man aged 25 to 45 in good health and CMV-seropositive.

The CDR3 region has the DNA TGTGCCAGCAGTCCCCGTGGAGGGCTCGAGCAGTACTTC. Protein product: CASSPRGGLEQYF. The chain joins TRBV27 to TRBJ2-7, with a tentative D call TRBD2 (6 bases). Germline CDR1 is MNHEY and CDR2 is SMNVEV (reference sequence). CDR3 length: 13 residues. V lost 5 bases to trimming and J lost 6 bases, with 14 bases between them.

The genes are TRBV27 and TRBJ2-1, with 12 bases matching TRBD2. V gave up 5 bases and J gave up 5 bases; unmatched junction bases: 7. Germline V CDR1 and CDR2: MNHEY, SMNVEV (reference sequence). This CDR3 has 16 residues. The CDR3 region has the DNA TGTGCCAGCAGTCCCGTAGGACTAGCGGGAAACAATGAGCAGTTCTTC. Translated, it gives CASSPVGLAGNNEQFF.

This clone has more than one count but fewer than ten. CDR3 DNA: TGCGCCAGCAGCCAATCCACAGGGGCACTGAACACAGATACGCAGTATTTT. Protein product: CASSQSTGALNTDTQYF. The chain uses TRBV4-1 and TRBJ2-3; 7 bases line up with TRBD1. V lost 2 bases, J lost 2 bases, and 10 bases stayed unmatched. The germline gives CDR1 MGHRA, CDR2 YSYEKL. The CDR3 loop spans 17 amino acids.

This rearrangement joins TRBV28 to TRBJ2-1, with TRBD2 as a possible D gene (6 bases). This CDR3 contains 14 residues. Deletions cut 5 bases from V and 2 bases from J, with 10 bases between. Germline V gives CDR1 MDHEN, CDR2 SYDVKM. The CDR3 coding sequence is TGTGCCAGCAGTCCTCTAGCGCCCTACAATGAGCAGTTCTTC. Its protein product is CASSPLAPYNEQFF.

This chain connects TRBV30 to TRBJ1-4; 8 positions agree with TRBD1. Unmatched junction bases numbered 8, after V lost 4 bases and J lost 7 bases. Germline CDR1 is GTSNPN and CDR2 is SVGIG (reference sequence). CDR3 size: 14 residues. CDR3 sequence: CAWMRQGISEKLFF. The CDR3 coding sequence is TGTGCCTGGATGCGACAGGGGATAAGTGAAAAACTGTTTTTT.

The V gene is TRBV5-1, the J gene TRBJ2-2; 8 bases align to TRBD2. Trimming took 1 base from V and 1 from J; bases not matched to a gene: 3. Per germline, CDR1 SGHRS and CDR2 YFSETQ. The CDR3 totals 16 residues. The CDR3 protein is CASSLISGRNTGELFF. In nucleotides, the CDR3 is TGCGCCAGCAGCTTGATCAGCGGGAGGAACACCGGGGAGCTGTTTTTT.

V and J are TRBV5-1 and TRBJ2-5; weak D call: TRBD2 (6 bases). Germline V CDR1 and CDR2: SGHRS, YFSETQ. V was shortened by 3 bases and J by 1 base, with 7 bases between the two germline ends. This CDR3 comprises 13 residues. Here the CDR3 reads CASSWTTQETQYF. The CDR3 DNA reads as TGCGCCAGCAGCTGGACTACCCAAGAGACCCAGTACTTC.

This chain joins TRBV28 and TRBJ1-2; 7 nucleotides align to TRBD1. Germline lookup yields CDR1 MDHEN and CDR2 SYDVKM. This CDR3 comprises 13 residues. V lost 10 bases to trimming and J lost 7 bases; unmatched junction nucleotides: 12. For the CDR3, the DNA is TGTGCCACGCAGTGGGGCAGGGGGACTGGCTACACCTTC. This codes for CATQWGRGTGYTF.

This clone was detected only a few times. The gene calls are TRBV19 and TRBJ1-2; 8 nucleotides line up with TRBD1. The CDR3 consists of 14 residues. The germline V gene has CDR1 LNHDA and CDR2 SQIVND (reference sequence). Trimming took 7 bases from V and 6 from J; bases not matched to a gene: 10. In DNA form, the CDR3 reads TGTGCCAGTACTGGGACAGGACCTGGGCATGGCTACACCTTC. Translating gives CASTGTGPGHGYTF.

This clone was counted between two and nine times. The chain has TRBV4-3 and TRBJ1-1; tentatively, D is TRBD1 (6 bases). Germline V gene lookup returns CDR1 LGHNA and CDR2 YSLEER. The CDR3 is 13 amino acids. The V and J ends lost 3 bases and 8 bases respectively, with 13 bases between them. CDR3: CASSHTGTQEAFF. DNA for the CDR3: TGCGCCAGCAGCCATACGGGGACACAAGAAGCTTTCTTT.

The rearrangement links TRBV11-2 to TRBJ2-7; 8 positions match TRBD1. The CDR3 has 15 residues. Losses at the gene ends were 1 base for V and 5 bases for J; bases not matched to a gene: 7. Per germline, CDR1 SGHAT and CDR2 FQNNGV. This CDR3 is CASSLGGQGSHEQYF. In nucleotides, the CDR3 is TGTGCCAGCAGCTTAGGCGGACAGGGTAGCCACGAGCAGTACTTC.

The rearrangement joins TRBV6-5 to TRBJ1-2; no reliable D call. The CDR3 totals 13 residues. Germline assignment: CDR1 MNHEY and CDR2 SVGAGI. Trimming left V 0 bases short and J 9 bases short, with 11 bases between. The CDR3 protein is CASSYSGGIRYTF. As DNA, the CDR3 is TGTGCCAGCAGTTACTCGGGCGGGATTCGCTACACCTTC.

This chain connects TRBV29-1 to TRBJ1-1; 8 bases map to TRBD1. Germline V gene lookup returns CDR1 SQVTM and CDR2 ANQGSEA. V lost 6 bases to trimming and J lost 1 base; unmatched junction nucleotides: 7. The CDR3 extends over 14 amino acids. In DNA, the CDR3 is TGCAGCGTCGAGATCGGGACAGGGAACACTGAAGCTTTCTTT. It yields the protein CSVEIGTGNTEAFF.

The J gene is TRBJ1-2, the V gene TRBV28, with TRBD1 matching over 8 bases. This CDR3 spans 13 amino acids. The V gene end was trimmed by 4 bases and the J gene end by 4 bases; junction bases not matched to a gene: 2. CDR1 and CDR2 (germline): MDHEN, SYDVKM. CDR3 nucleotides: TGTGCCAGCAGTTCGGGACAGGCCTATGGCTACACCTTC. Its protein product is CASSSGQAYGYTF.

A note on this clone: This specimen includes other DNA sequences encoding the same CDR3. The chain links TRBV18 to TRBJ2-7; D is perhaps TRBD1 (6 bases). From germline, CDR1 is KGHSH and CDR2 LQKENI. The CDR3 is 13 amino acids. Deletions cut 3 bases from V and 4 bases from J, with 10 bases between. The DNA for the CDR3 is TGTGCCAGCTCACCGGACAGAGTATACGAGCAGTACTTC. This codes for CASSPDRVYEQYF.

This clone was observed a few times. The CDR3 coding sequence is TGCGCCAGCAGCTTGATGTATTCAACTAATGAAAAACTGTTTTTT. Translated: CASSLMYSTNEKLFF. The chain couples TRBV5-1 to TRBJ1-4; D gene ambiguous. CDR3 length equals 15 residues. Germline values: CDR1 SGHRS, CDR2 YFSETQ. V lost 1 base and J 0 bases, leaving 7 bases between the germline ends.

This chain uses TRBV7-8 with TRBJ1-1, with D possibly being TRBD1 (5 bases). The CDR3 has 13 amino acids. CDR1 SGHVS and CDR2 FQNEAQ come from the germline V gene. V was cut by 2 bases and J by 4 bases, with 8 bases left in between. The CDR3 DNA is TGTGCCAGCAGCTTATGGGGCGGCACTGAAGCTTTCTTT. Amino acids: CASSLWGGTEAFF.

The rearrangement uses TRBV29-1 and TRBJ2-2; D is possibly TRBD2 (5 bases). The CDR3 extends over 13 amino acids. The germline V gene encodes CDR1 SQVTM and CDR2 ANQGSEA. Trimming removed 6 bases at V and 2 bases at J, with 10 bases between. The CDR3 DNA is TGCAGCGTCGTTAGCGCAAACACCGGGGAGCTGTTTTTT. It specifies CSVVSANTGELFF.

This clone appeared once. V usage is TRBV19 and J usage is TRBJ2-3; 15 bases map to TRBD2. Trimming at V came to 3 bases and at J to 0 bases, leaving 4 bases not matched to a gene. This CDR3 spans 18 amino acids. Germline assignment: CDR1 LNHDA and CDR2 SQIVND (reference sequence). The CDR3 reads CASSIGLAGGISTDTQYF. CDR3 DNA sequence: TGTGCCAGTAGTATCGGACTAGCGGGAGGGATAAGCACAGATACGCAGTATTTT.

V and J are TRBV28 and TRBJ1-5, with a tentative D call TRBD1 (6 bases). This CDR3 contains 15 residues. V was pared by 6 bases and J by 4 bases, with 16 bases between. Germline CDR1 and CDR2: MDHEN and SYDVKM. The CDR3: CASRGSGTLNQPQHF. CDR3 DNA sequence: TGTGCCAGCAGAGGGTCCGGGACACTTAATCAGCCCCAGCATTTT. Filled out from reference TRBV28 and TRBJ1-5, the complete variable domain reads DVKVTQSSRYLVKRTGEKVFLECVQDMDHENMFWYRQDPGLGLRLIYFSYDVKMKEKGDIPEGYSVSREKKERFSLILESASTNQTSMYLCASRGSGTLNQPQHFGDGTRLSIL.

The chain carries TRBV11-2 and TRBJ1-5; D not certain. CDR3 length: 16 amino acids. V gave up 0 bases and J gave up 6 bases, with 15 bases separating them. Germline CDR1 and CDR2: SGHAT and FQNNGV. Here the CDR3 reads CASSLESGLSGQPQHF. CDR3 in DNA: TGTGCCAGCAGCTTAGAGTCTGGCCTTTCGGGTCAGCCCCAGCATTTT.

V is TRBV7-2 and J is TRBJ2-7; D uncertain. V was pared by 5 bases and J by 2 bases, with 7 bases between. Per germline, CDR1 SGHTA and CDR2 FQGNSA. CDR3 length: 12 amino acids. In nucleotides, the CDR3 is TGTGCCAGCAGCGATGACACCTACGAGCAGTACTTC. Amino acids: CASSDDTYEQYF.

There are a few counts of this clone. The V gene is TRBV19, the J gene TRBJ1-5; maybe TRBD1 (6 bases). The CDR3 spans 13 residues. Trimming took 7 bases from V and 6 from J, leaving 13 bases between them. Germline loops: CDR1 LNHDA, CDR2 SQIVND (reference sequence). CDR3 bases: TGTGCCAGTATTAAAGGGGGGGGTCAGCCCCAGCATTTT. This gives the protein CASIKGGGQPQHF.

Comment on this clone: Germline is not matched at one junction end, which may reflect a read error. The V call is TRBV18, the J call TRBJ2-5; TRBD1 aligns across 8 bases. The CDR3 sequence is 16 residues long. The V gene's germline CDR1 is KGHSH and CDR2 LQKENI. CDR3: CASSPMDRAGLESQYF. The CDR3 nucleotides read TGTGCCAGCTCACCGATGGACAGGGCTGGTCTAGAGTCCCAGTACTTC.